Here is one T cell receptor beta chain with its context. Time point of the sample: blood at routine non-recurrence follow-up after resection. The source of the sample is a study of spatial heterogeneity in lung cancer. Study as a whole: When available, follow-up PBMC samples taken a median of approximately two years after resection were sequenced. Detection consistently captured more beta-chain sequences than alpha-chain sequences.

Germline CDR1 DFQATT, CDR2 SNEGSKA (reference sequence). The CDR3 loop spans 16 amino acids. V was trimmed by 3 bases and J by 2 bases, leaving 17 bases between them. MiXCR was run by TCRdb on the 5' RACE reads, yielding one entry per CDR3 protein. The table includes 35,000 to 55,000 distinct CDR3 sequences, roughly 20% detected once. Here the sequenced sample was PBMCs, taken at follow-up. This TCR was recovered from a female donor with early-stage non-small cell lung cancer. The rearrangement joins TRBV20-1 to TRBJ1-3; D might be TRBD1 (6 bases). CDR3 nucleotide sequence: TGCAGTGCTAGGACTCCAGGGGCCGCCGCTGGAAACACCATATATTTT. Translation: CSARTPGAAAGNTIYF.